Here is one T cell receptor beta chain with its context. Sampled while nominally healthy, donors likely had unrecorded immune exposures. These data originate in a study of cytomegalovirus exposure and HLA in healthy donors. In germline, CDR1 is MDHEN, CDR2 SYDVKM. The CDR3 loop spans 13 amino acids. After removal of 6 bases from V and 6 bases from J, the junction contained 7 bases not matched to a gene. The PCR employed 60 Vbeta primers together with 13 Jbeta primers. The protocol was immunoSEQ multiplex PCR, while the TCRdb copy is restricted to in-frame clones and leaves out a portion. Of around 86,000 clones in the sample, 6% to 9% were seen once.

The J gene is TRBJ1-1, the V gene TRBV28; 7 nucleotides agree with TRBD1. The origin of this receptor is a man in his fifties or sixties in good health and CMV-seronegative. The sample was PBMCs. The CDR3 region has the DNA TGTGCCAGCAGCCGTAGACAGGGTGCTGAAGCTTTCTTT. It is translated as CASSRRQGAEAFF. Full variable domain (missing parts from reference TRBV28 and TRBJ1-1): DVKVTQSSRYLVKRTGEKVFLECVQDMDHENMFWYRQDPGLGLRLIYFSYDVKMKEKGDIPEGYSVSREKKERFSLILESASTNQTSMYLCASSRRQGAEAFFGQGTRLTVV.